These 23 T cell receptor beta chains came from one sample sequenced in a study of cytomegalovirus exposure and HLA in healthy donors. Use of 60 Vbeta and 13 Jbeta primers characterized the PCR. The assay was immunoSEQ multiplex PCR, and TCRdb's table has in-frame clones only and misses some. The sample contains 150,000 to 200,000 clones, about 88% of which appear only once. Sequenced: PBMCs. These receptors were taken from a woman between 18 and 29 years old in good health and CMV-seronegative.

This chain uses TRBV11-2 with TRBJ2-1, with a weak D call TRBD2 (6 bases). Germline V gene lookup returns CDR1 SGHAT and CDR2 FQNNGV. With 5 bases removed from V and 9 bases from J, the gap between germline ends came to 17 bases. CDR3 length: 14 amino acids. CDR3 amino acids: CASSLRRGWGEQFF. The CDR3 bases are TGTGCCAGCAGCCTCAGGCGGGGTTGGGGTGAGCAGTTCTTC.

The rearrangement uses TRBV11-3 and TRBJ2-2; D gene ambiguous. Per germline, CDR1 SGHNT and CDR2 YENEEA. The CDR3 length is 15 residues. The V end lost 5 bases, the J end lost 0 bases, and 10 bases lay between the germline ends. CDR3 in DNA: TGTGCCAGCAGCCTTTACCAGTCGAACACCGGGGAGCTGTTTTTT. Translated, it gives CASSLYQSNTGELFF. Complete variable domain (other parts from reference TRBV11-3 and TRBJ2-2): EAGVVQSPRYKIIEKKQPVAFWCNPISGHNTLYWYLQNLGQGPELLIRYENEEAVDDSQLPKDRFSAERLKGVDSTLKIQPAELGDSAVYLCASSLYQSNTGELFFGEGSRLTVL.

This clone was recorded once. The chain carries TRBV5-1 and TRBJ1-3; D is uncertain. Trimming stripped 0 bases from V and 4 bases from J, with 14 bases between. CDR1 is SGHRS, CDR2 YFSETQ, per germline. The CDR3 sequence is 16 residues long. CDR3 nucleotides: TGCGCCAGCAGCTTGGAATCCATGGCCATAGGAAACACCATATATTTT. Amino acid sequence: CASSLESMAIGNTIYF.

The rearrangement links TRBV19 to TRBJ2-7; 7 nucleotides match TRBD2. The CDR3 is 13 amino acids. Germline V gene sequence: CDR1 LNHDA, CDR2 SQIVND (reference sequence). Trimming cost V 2 bases and J 4 bases; bases outside gene matches: 2. CDR3 in DNA: TGTGCCAGTAGTATACCGGGGGGATACGAGCAGTACTTC. Its translation is CASSIPGGYEQYF.

This clone occurred once. The rearrangement uses TRBV15 and TRBJ2-7; 10 bases align to TRBD1. Germline-derived CDR1 and CDR2 are LNHNV and YYDKDF (reference sequence). V lost 1 base to trimming and J lost 1 base; unmatched junction nucleotides: 7. There are 17 residues in the CDR3. The CDR3 sequence is CATSRGQGARTSYEQYF. CDR3 in DNA: TGTGCCACCAGCAGAGGACAGGGGGCGCGGACGTCCTACGAGCAGTACTTC.

The chain has TRBV5-6 and TRBJ1-1; 7 bases are shared with TRBD1. Looked up from germline, CDR1 is SGHDT and CDR2 is YYEEEE. Trimming removed 4 bases from V and 0 bases from J; junction bases left unmatched: 6. The CDR3 has 15 amino acids. The DNA of the CDR3 is TGTGCCAGCAGCCCTACAGGGGCCATGAACACTGAAGCTTTCTTT. As protein: CASSPTGAMNTEAFF.

The rearrangement joins TRBV6-5 to TRBJ2-1; D is perhaps TRBD1 (7 bases). Per the germline V gene, CDR1 is MNHEY and CDR2 is SVGAGI. V shed 6 bases and J shed 3 bases, with 12 bases lying between them. This CDR3 region has 14 residues. CDR3 nucleotide sequence: TGTGCCAGCAGGGAGGGACAGAGCTACAATGAGCAGTTCTTC. This translates into CASREGQSYNEQFF.

The J gene is TRBJ1-3, the V gene TRBV10-3, with unresolved D. Germline assignment: CDR1 ENHRY and CDR2 SYGVKD. V lost 3 bases and J lost 0, with 12 bases in between. The CDR3 sequence is 16 residues long. The CDR3 DNA reads as TGTGCCATCAGTGACGATGGTGTCTACTCTGGAAACACCATATATTTT. It yields the protein CAISDDGVYSGNTIYF.

This chain links TRBV25-1 with TRBJ2-3; tentatively, D is TRBD1 (6 bases). V lost 4 bases and J lost 3, with 14 bases in between. The CDR3 sequence is 15 residues long. Germline assignment: CDR1 MGHDK and CDR2 SYGVNS. CDR3 in amino acids: CASSGRTVRTDTQYF. The DNA of the CDR3 is TGTGCCAGCAGTGGCCGGACAGTACGAACAGATACGCAGTATTTT.

The chain is built from TRBV27 and TRBJ2-1; 9 bases agree with TRBD1. CDR3 length: 16 amino acids. The trim removed 7 bases at V and 8 bases at J, leaving 15 bases unmatched. Germline-derived CDR1 and CDR2 are MNHEY and SMNVEV (reference sequence). CDR3 residues: CASTWVGGQGRYEQFF. The CDR3 DNA sequence: TGTGCCAGCACCTGGGTGGGGGGACAGGGTCGATATGAGCAGTTCTTC.

This chain links TRBV5-4 with TRBJ2-3, with D possibly matching TRBD2 (6 bases). The CDR3 is 13 residues long. Germline V gene sequence: CDR1 SGHNT, CDR2 YYREEE (reference sequence). V lost 4 bases, J lost 3 bases, and 9 bases lay in between. CDR3 region: CASSEEGTDTQYF. CDR3 bases: TGTGCCAGCAGCGAGGAGGGGACAGATACGCAGTATTTT.

This chain uses TRBV6-1 with TRBJ2-7; tentatively, D is TRBD1 (6 bases). V lost 10 bases to trimming and J lost 0 bases, with 19 bases between them. Germline V gene lookup returns CDR1 MNHNS and CDR2 SASEGT. This CDR3 region has 15 residues. The CDR3 protein is CATLNPQTGSYEQYF. DNA for the CDR3: TGTGCCACCCTCAATCCTCAGACAGGCTCCTACGAGCAGTACTTC.

CDR3 protein: CASTLDREAGELFF. The CDR3 nucleotides are TGTGCCAGCACCTTGGACAGGGAAGCCGGGGAGCTGTTTTTT. J is TRBJ2-2 and V is TRBV7-9; the match to TRBD1 covers 8 bases. CDR1 is SEHNR and CDR2 is FQNEAQ in the germline V gene (reference sequence). V lost 7 bases to trimming and J lost 6 bases; unmatched junction nucleotides: 7. The CDR3 extends over 14 amino acids.

This rearrangement joins TRBV6-5 to TRBJ2-3, with D tentatively TRBD1 (5 bases). Trimming removed 6 bases at V and 0 bases at J, with 10 bases between. This CDR3 region has 14 residues. Germline assignment: CDR1 MNHEY and CDR2 SVGAGI. CDR3 protein: CASSIDRSTDTQYF. CDR3 sequence (DNA): TGTGCCAGCAGCATAGACAGAAGCACAGATACGCAGTATTTT.

The chain is built from TRBV29-1 and TRBJ2-6, with D possibly TRBD1 on 5 matching bases. The CDR3 runs 16 residues. Trimming cost V 1 base and J 2 bases, with 12 bases left between them. The germline V gene encodes CDR1 SQVTM and CDR2 ANQGSEA. CDR3 DNA: TGCAGCGTTGAAGCTCTCAGGGCCCCTGGGGCCAACGTCCTGACTTTC. Translated, it gives CSVEALRAPGANVLTF.

V usage is TRBV13 and J usage is TRBJ2-3, with 10 bases that match TRBD2. The CDR3 contains 16 residues. The V segment lost 5 bases and the J segment 3 bases; nucleotides outside the gene matches: 8. CDR1 and CDR2 from the germline V gene are PRHDT and FYEKMQ (reference sequence). The CDR3 sequence: CASSPSLAGATDTQYF. For the CDR3, the DNA is TGTGCCAGCAGCCCCTCCCTAGCGGGGGCGACAGATACGCAGTATTTT.

On this clone itself: The junction and the germline gene differ at one end; a read error may be behind it. The chain uses TRBV7-9 and TRBJ2-1; 11 bases line up with TRBD2. In germline, CDR1 is SEHNR, CDR2 FQNEAQ (reference sequence). The CDR3 is made up of 17 amino acids. The CDR3 reads CSSSPREASGRLNEQFF. Here the CDR3 DNA reads TGTTCCAGCAGCCCTAGGGAGGCTAGCGGGAGGTTGAATGAGCAGTTCTTC.

The chain links TRBV5-4 to TRBJ2-7; 9 bases line up with TRBD2. Germline V gene data show CDR1 as SGHNT and CDR2 as YYREEE (reference sequence). The CDR3 extends over 15 amino acids. V lost 0 bases and J lost 3; bases outside the gene matches: 4. The chain's CDR3 is CASSLGGGRDYEQYF. The CDR3 coding sequence is TGTGCCAGCAGCTTGGGGGGCGGGAGGGACTACGAGCAGTACTTC.

In its sample, this clone was seen once. V gene TRBV7-6 combines with J gene TRBJ1-1; 8 nucleotides line up with TRBD1. Germline CDR1 reads SGHVS; CDR2 reads FNYEAQ. This CDR3 contains 14 residues. Trimming at V came to 5 bases and at J to 1 base, leaving 3 bases not matched to a gene. The CDR3 DNA reads TGTGCCAGCAGCCGGGACAGGTGGAACACTGAAGCTTTCTTT. It yields the protein CASSRDRWNTEAFF.

The genes are TRBV19 and TRBJ2-7, with D unresolved. CDR1 and CDR2 (germline): LNHDA, SQIVND (reference sequence). The CDR3 sequence is 15 residues long. V was cut by 1 base and J by 4 bases, with 14 bases left in between. This CDR3 is CASSIATSPGYEQYF. CDR3 DNA sequence: TGTGCCAGTAGTATAGCTACGTCCCCGGGTTACGAGCAGTACTTC.

The chain is built from TRBV7-9 and TRBJ1-4; 10 bases fit TRBD1. The germline gives CDR1 SEHNR, CDR2 FQNEAQ (reference sequence). The CDR3 runs to 14 residues. V trimming: 5 bases; J trimming: 5 bases; junction bases outside the gene matches: 2. DNA of the CDR3: TGTGCCAGCAGCCGACAGGGGGCAAATGAAAAACTGTTTTTT. Translating it yields CASSRQGANEKLFF.

This chain links TRBV4-3 with TRBJ1-2; 9 bases line up with TRBD1. Trimming removed 3 bases from V and 8 bases from J; junction bases left unmatched: 10. Germline V CDR1 and CDR2: LGHNA, YSLEER. The CDR3 contains 15 residues. The CDR3 bases are TGCGCCAGCAGCCACGCCATACAGGGGGCCGGCGGCTACACCTTC. It specifies CASSHAIQGAGGYTF.

The chain joins TRBV23-1 to TRBJ2-5; no firm D call. TRBV23-1 is an ORF, with its function uncertain. CDR3 length equals 14 residues. V lost 8 bases and J lost 0, with 13 bases in between. Here the CDR3 reads CASGNQWYQETQYF. The CDR3 coding sequence is TGCGCCAGCGGCAATCAGTGGTACCAAGAGACCCAGTACTTC.